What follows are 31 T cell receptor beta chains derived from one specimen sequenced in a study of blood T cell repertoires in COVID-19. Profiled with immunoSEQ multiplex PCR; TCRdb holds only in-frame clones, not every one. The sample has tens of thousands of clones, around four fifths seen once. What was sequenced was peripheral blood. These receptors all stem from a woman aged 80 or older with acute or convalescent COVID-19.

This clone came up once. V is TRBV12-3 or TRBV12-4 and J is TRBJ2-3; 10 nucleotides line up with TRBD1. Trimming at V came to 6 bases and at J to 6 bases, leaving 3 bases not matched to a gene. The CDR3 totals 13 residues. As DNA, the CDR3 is TGTGCCAGCAGGGGGACAGGGGCCGATACGCAGTATTTT. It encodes CASRGTGADTQYF.

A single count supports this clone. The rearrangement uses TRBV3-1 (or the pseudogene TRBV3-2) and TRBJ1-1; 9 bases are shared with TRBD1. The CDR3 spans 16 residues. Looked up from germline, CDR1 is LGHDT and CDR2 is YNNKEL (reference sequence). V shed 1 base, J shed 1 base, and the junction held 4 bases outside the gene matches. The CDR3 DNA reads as TGTGCCAGCAGCCAAGTTTCGACAGGGGGGAACACTGAAGCTTTCTTT. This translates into CASSQVSTGGNTEAFF.

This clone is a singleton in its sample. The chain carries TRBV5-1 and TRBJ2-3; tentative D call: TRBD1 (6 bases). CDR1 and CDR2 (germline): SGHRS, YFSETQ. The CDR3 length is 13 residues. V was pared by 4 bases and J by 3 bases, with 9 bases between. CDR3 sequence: CASSHRVTDTQYF. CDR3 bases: TGCGCCAGCAGCCACAGGGTAACAGATACGCAGTATTTT.

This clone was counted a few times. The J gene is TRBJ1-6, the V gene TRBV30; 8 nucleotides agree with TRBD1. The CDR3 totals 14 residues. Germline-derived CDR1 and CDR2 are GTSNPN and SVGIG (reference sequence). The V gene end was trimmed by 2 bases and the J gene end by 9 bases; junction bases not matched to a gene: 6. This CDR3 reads CAWSSGQGGSPLHF. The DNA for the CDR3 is TGTGCCTGGAGTTCAGGACAGGGAGGTTCACCCCTCCACTTT.

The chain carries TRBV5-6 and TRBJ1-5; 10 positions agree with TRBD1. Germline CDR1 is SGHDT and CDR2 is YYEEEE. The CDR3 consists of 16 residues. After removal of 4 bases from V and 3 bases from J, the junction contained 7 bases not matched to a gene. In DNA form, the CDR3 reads TGTGCCAGCAGCGCCGGGACAGGGGTGTCCAATCAGCCCCAGCATTTT. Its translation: CASSAGTGVSNQPQHF.

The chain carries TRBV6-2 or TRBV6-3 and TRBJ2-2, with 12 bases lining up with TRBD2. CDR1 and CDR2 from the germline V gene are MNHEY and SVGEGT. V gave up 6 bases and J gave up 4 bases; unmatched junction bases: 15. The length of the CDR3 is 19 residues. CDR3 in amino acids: CASSSTTSGGLLGTGELFF. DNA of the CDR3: TGTGCCAGCAGCTCGACGACTAGCGGGGGCCTGCTCGGCACCGGGGAGCTGTTTTTT.

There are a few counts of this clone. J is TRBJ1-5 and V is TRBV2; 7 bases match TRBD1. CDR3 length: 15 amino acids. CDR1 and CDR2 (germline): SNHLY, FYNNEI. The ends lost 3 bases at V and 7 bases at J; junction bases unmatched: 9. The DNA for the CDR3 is TGTGCCAGCAGTGATAGACAGGGAGGAAGCCAGCCCCAGCATTTT. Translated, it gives CASSDRQGGSQPQHF.

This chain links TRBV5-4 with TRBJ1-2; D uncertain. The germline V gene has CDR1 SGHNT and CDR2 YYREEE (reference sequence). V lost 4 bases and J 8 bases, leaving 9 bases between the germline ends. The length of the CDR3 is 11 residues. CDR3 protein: CASSAGRGYTF. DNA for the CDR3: TGTGCCAGCAGCGCCGGTCGGGGCTACACCTTC.

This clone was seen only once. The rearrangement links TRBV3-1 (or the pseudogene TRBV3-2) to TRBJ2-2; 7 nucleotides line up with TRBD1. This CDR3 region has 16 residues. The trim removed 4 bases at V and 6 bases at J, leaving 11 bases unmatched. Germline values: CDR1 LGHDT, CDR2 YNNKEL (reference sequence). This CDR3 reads CASSPFWTGGAGELFF. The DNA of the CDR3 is TGTGCCAGCAGCCCCTTCTGGACAGGTGGCGCCGGGGAGCTGTTTTTT.

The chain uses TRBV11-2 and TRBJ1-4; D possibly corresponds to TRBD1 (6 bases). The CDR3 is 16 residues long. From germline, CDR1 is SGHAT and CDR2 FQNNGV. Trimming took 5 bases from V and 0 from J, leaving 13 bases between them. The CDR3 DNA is TGTGCCAGCAGCCTACTAGGGGGGGCAACTAATGAAAAACTGTTTTTT. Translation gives CASSLLGGATNEKLFF.

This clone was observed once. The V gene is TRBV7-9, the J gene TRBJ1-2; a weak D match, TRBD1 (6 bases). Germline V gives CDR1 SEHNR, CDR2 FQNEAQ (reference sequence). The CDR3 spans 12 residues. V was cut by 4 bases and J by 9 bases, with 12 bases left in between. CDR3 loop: CASSSQGLSYTF. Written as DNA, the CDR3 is TGTGCCAGCAGCTCACAGGGTCTGAGCTACACCTTC.

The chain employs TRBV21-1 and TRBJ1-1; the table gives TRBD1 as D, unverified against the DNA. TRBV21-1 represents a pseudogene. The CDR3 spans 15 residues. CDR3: CASSKVARGLTEAFF. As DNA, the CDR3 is TGTGCCAGCAGCAAAGTTGCTAGGGGGCTCACTGAAGCTTTCTTT.

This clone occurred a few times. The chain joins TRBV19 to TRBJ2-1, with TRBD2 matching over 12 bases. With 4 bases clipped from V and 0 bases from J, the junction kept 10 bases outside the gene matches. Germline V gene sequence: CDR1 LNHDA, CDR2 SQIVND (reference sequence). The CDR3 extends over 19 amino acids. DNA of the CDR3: TGTGCCAGTAGTACAAGACTAGCGGGGGCCATCAGCTCCTACAATGAGCAGTTCTTC. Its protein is CASSTRLAGAISSYNEQFF.

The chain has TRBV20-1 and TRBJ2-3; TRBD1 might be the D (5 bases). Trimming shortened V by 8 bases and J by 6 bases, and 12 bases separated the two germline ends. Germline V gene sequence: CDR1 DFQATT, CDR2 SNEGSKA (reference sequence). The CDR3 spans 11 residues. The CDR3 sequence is CSSKKGDTQYF. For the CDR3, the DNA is TGCAGTTCTAAGAAGGGGGATACGCAGTATTTT.

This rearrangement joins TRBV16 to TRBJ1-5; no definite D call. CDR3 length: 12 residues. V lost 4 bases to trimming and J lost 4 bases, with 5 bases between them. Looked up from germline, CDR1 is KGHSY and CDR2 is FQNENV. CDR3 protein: CASSPQNQPQHF. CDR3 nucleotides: TGTGCCAGCAGCCCACAGAATCAGCCCCAGCATTTT.

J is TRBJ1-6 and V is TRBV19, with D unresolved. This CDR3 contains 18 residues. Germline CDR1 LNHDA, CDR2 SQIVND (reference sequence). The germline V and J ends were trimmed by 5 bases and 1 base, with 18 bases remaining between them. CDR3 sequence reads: CASSASRGRGSYNSPLHF. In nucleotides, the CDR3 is TGTGCCAGTAGTGCGAGCCGAGGGCGCGGTTCCTATAATTCACCCCTCCACTTT.

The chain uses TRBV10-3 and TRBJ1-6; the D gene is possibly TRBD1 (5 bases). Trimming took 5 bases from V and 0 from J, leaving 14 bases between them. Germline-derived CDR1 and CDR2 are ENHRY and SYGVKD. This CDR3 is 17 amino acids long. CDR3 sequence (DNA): TGTGCCATCAGTTTCTCAAAGGACAACTCCTATAATTCACCCCTCCACTTT. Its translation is CAISFSKDNSYNSPLHF.

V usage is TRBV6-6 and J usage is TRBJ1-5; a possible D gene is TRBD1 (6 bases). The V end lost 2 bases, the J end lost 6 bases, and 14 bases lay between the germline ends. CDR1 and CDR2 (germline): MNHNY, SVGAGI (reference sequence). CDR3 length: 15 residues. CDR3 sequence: CASSYTRGEGQPQHF. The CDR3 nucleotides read TGTGCCAGCAGTTACACCAGGGGTGAGGGTCAGCCCCAGCATTTT.

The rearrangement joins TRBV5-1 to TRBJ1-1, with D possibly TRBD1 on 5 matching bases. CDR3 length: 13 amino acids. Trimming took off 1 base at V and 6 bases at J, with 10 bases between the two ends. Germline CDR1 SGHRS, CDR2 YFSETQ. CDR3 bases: TGCGCCAGCAGCTTGCCGGGGGACGCTGAAGCTTTCTTT. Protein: CASSLPGDAEAFF.

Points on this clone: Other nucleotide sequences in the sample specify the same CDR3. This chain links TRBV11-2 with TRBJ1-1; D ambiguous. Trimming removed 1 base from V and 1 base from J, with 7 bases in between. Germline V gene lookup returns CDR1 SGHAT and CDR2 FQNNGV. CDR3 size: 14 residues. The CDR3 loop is CASSLGQANTEAFF. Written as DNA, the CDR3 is TGTGCCAGCAGCTTAGGTCAGGCGAACACTGAAGCTTTCTTT.

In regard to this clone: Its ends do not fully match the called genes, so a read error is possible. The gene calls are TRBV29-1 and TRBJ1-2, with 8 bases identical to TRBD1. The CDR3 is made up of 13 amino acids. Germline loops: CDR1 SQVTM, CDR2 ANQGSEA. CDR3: CSVGDKGTGATHF. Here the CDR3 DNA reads TGCAGCGTGGGTGATAAAGGGACAGGAGCCACCCACTTC.

In DNA form, the CDR3 reads TGTGCCAGCAGTGGGGGGCGCCGGGTCACTGAAGCTTTCTTT. It codes for CASSGGRRVTEAFF. The V call is TRBV2, the J call TRBJ1-1, with D perhaps TRBD1 (6 bases). Germline CDR1 SNHLY, CDR2 FYNNEI. The CDR3 extends over 14 amino acids. With 4 bases removed from V and 4 bases from J, the gap between germline ends came to 13 bases.

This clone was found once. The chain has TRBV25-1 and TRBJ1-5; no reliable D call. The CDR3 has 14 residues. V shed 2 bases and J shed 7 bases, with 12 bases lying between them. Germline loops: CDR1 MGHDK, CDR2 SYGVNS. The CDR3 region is CASSETGSQQPQHF. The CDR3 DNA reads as TGTGCCAGCAGTGAAACGGGGTCTCAACAGCCCCAGCATTTT.

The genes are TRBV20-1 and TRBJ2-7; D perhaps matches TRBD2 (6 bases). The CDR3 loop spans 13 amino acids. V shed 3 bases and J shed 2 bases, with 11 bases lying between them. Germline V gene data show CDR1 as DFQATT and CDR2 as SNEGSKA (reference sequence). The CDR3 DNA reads TGCAGTGCTAGTTGGACTAACCCCTACGAGCAGTACTTC. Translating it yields CSASWTNPYEQYF.

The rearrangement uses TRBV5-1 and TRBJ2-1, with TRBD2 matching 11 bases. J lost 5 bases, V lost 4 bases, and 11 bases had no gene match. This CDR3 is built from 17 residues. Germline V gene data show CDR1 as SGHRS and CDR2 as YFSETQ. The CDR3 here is CASSASGTSGIHNEQFF. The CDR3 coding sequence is TGCGCCAGCAGCGCCTCCGGGACTAGCGGAATACACAATGAGCAGTTCTTC.

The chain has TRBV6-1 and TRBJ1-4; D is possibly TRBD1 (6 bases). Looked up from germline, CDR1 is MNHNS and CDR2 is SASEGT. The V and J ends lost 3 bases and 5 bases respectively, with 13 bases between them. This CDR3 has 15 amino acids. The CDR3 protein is CASSDRARGNEKLFF. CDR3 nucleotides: TGTGCCAGCAGTGATAGGGCCAGGGGAAATGAAAAACTGTTTTTT.

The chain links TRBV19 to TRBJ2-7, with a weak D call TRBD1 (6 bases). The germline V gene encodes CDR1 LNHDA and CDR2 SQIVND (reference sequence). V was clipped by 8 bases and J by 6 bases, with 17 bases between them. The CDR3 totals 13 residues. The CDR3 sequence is CASRDTPQGEQYF. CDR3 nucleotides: TGTGCCAGTCGGGACACCCCCCAAGGCGAGCAGTACTTC. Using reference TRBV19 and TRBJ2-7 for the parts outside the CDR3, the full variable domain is DGGITQSPKYLFRKEGQNVTLSCEQNLNHDAMYWYRQDPGQGLRLIYYSQIVNDFQKGDIAEGYSVSREKKESFPLTVTSAQKNPTAFYLCASRDTPQGEQYFGPGTRLTVT.

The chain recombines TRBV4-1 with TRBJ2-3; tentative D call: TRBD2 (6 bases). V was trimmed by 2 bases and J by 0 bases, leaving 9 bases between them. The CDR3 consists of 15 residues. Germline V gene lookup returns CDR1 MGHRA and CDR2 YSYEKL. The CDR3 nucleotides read TGCGCCAGCAGCCAATTGGGACTCAGCACAGATACGCAGTATTTT. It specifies CASSQLGLSTDTQYF.

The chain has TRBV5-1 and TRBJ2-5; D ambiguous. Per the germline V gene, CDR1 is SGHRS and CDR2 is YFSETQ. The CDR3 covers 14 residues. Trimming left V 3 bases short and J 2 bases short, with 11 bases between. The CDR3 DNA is TGCGCCAGCAGCTCCGGCGTGAGGCAAGAGACCCAGTACTTC. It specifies CASSSGVRQETQYF. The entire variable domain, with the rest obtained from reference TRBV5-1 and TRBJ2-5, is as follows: KAGVTQTPRYLIKTRGQQVTLSCSPISGHRSVSWYQQTPGQGLQFLFEYFSETQRNKGNFPGRFSGRQFSNSRSEMNVSTLELGDSALYLCASSSGVRQETQYFGPGTRLLVL.

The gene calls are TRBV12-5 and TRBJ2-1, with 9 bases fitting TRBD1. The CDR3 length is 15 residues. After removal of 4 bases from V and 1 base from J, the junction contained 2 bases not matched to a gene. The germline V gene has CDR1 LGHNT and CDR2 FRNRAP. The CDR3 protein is CASGYGTGSYNEQFF. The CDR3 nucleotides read TGTGCTAGTGGTTACGGGACAGGGTCCTACAATGAGCAGTTCTTC.

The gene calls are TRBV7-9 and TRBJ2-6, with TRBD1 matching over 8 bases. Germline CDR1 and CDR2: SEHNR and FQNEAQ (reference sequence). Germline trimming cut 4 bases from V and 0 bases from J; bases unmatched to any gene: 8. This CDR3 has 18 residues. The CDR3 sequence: CASSSRRQGASGANVLTF. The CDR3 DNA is TGTGCCAGCAGCTCTAGGCGGCAGGGGGCCTCTGGGGCCAACGTCCTGACTTTC.